These T cell receptor beta chains were read from a single sample in a study of shared clonotypes between healthy human individuals. Some clones are missing from TCRdb's copy, which holds only in-frame ones; the method was immunoSEQ multiplex PCR. This sample has over a million clones, with around three quarters found just once. What was sequenced was memory CD4+ T cells from PBMCs. The receptor set was obtained from a man in his late teens or twenties in good health. Some clones in this sample may be carry-over from other donors' samples. Both conserved end residues are part of each CDR3. D genes are given only for firm matches. Some rows have no size entry. The others give once, few or many, or a class for an expanded clone.

abundance	d_gene	v_gene	j_gene	CDR3aa	CDR3nt
-	TRBD2	TRBV9	TRBJ2-1	CASSGRREGAYNEQFF	TGTGCCAGCAGCGGCAGACGGGAGGGCGCCTACAATGAGCAGTTCTTC
-	-	TRBV29-1	TRBJ2-7	CSVGPRGEQYF	TGCAGCGTTGGGCCAAGGGGTGAGCAGTACTTC
-	-	TRBV4-1	TRBJ1-4	CASSRQEGVPTNEKLFF	TGCGCCAGCAGCCGTCAAGAAGGGGTCCCAACTAATGAAAAACTGTTTTTT
-	-	TRBV20-1	TRBJ1-5	CSARDDQPQHF	TGCAGTGCTAGAGACGATCAGCCCCAGCATTTT
-	-	TRBV7-3	TRBJ2-7	CASSSVGGYEQYF	TGTGCCAGCAGTAGTGTCGGAGGCTACGAGCAGTACTTC
-	-	TRBV27	TRBJ2-7	CASSFPGRGEQYF	TGTGCCAGCAGTTTTCCAGGACGTGGGGAGCAGTACTTC
-	-	TRBV7-9	TRBJ1-5	CASSSGLYQPQHF	TGTGCCAGCAGCTCCGGCCTCTATCAGCCCCAGCATTTT
few	-	TRBV28	TRBJ1-4	CASSLLGQLNEKLFF	TGTGCCAGCAGTTTATTAGGACAGCTAAATGAAAAACTGTTTTTT
-	TRBD1	TRBV2	TRBJ2-7	CASSASTGGILLEQYF	TGTGCCAGCAGTGCTTCGACAGGGGGAATTCTCTTGGAGCAGTACTTC
-	-	TRBV7-3	TRBJ1-1	CASSARGLVNTEAFF	TGTGCCAGCAGCGCCCGGGGCCTAGTGAACACTGAAGCTTTCTTT
-	-	TRBV27	TRBJ2-6	CASSFRYSGANVLTF	TGTGCCAGCAGTTTCCGGTACTCTGGGGCCAACGTCCTGACTTTC
-	-	TRBV7-9	TRBJ2-1	CASSSPRVKRVSYNEQFF	TGTGCCAGCAGCTCCCCCCGGGTGAAGCGGGTATCCTACAATGAGCAGTTCTTC
-	TRBD1	TRBV7-8	TRBJ2-7	CASSLVQGVPRGEQYF	TGTGCCAGCAGCTTAGTTCAGGGGGTCCCCCGAGGCGAGCAGTACTTC